The rows below give T cell receptor beta chains drawn from one sample of a study of control samples from healthy donors and cancer patients. Profiled with immunoSEQ multiplex PCR; TCRdb holds only in-frame clones, not every one. This sample has 100,000 to 150,000 clones, with 85% to 95% found just once. The sample comprised PBMCs. The receptors here all came from a man at least 80 years old with head and neck cancer. Both conserved end residues are part of each CDR3. The D gene is left open where the match is weak. Only part of the rows carry a size: once, few, many, or a class if the clone is expanded.

J: TRBJ2-7
D: .
V: TRBV10-2
size: .
CDR3: CASGLDKRRALQYF
DNA: TGCGCCAGCGGACTGGACAAGCGGCGGGCATTACAGTACTTC

J: TRBJ1-1
D: TRBD1
V: TRBV19
size: .
CDR3: CASTMTGMSTYTEAFF
DNA: TGTGCCAGTACCATGACAGGGATGTCGACGTACACTGAAGCTTTCTTT

J: TRBJ2-5
D: TRBD2
V: TRBV7-2
size: .
CDR3: CASSLESGGGTQYF
DNA: TGTGCCAGCAGCTTAGAAAGCGGGGGGGGGACCCAGTACTTC

J: TRBJ2-1
D: TRBD1
V: TRBV9
size: .
CDR3: CASSVGPPEGTGLNEQFF
DNA: TGTGCCAGCAGCGTAGGCCCCCCTGAAGGGACAGGCCTCAATGAGCAGTTCTTC

J: TRBJ2-1
D: TRBD2
V: TRBV9
size: .
CDR3: CASCRREYGEQFF
DNA: TGTGCCAGCTGCCGGCGGGAGTATGGTGAGCAGTTCTTC

J: TRBJ1-3
D: .
V: TRBV7-8
size: .
CDR3: CASSPYPTVRSGNTIYF
DNA: TGTGCCAGCAGCCCATACCCGACAGTGCGCTCTGGAAACACCATATATTTT

J: TRBJ2-1
D: .
V: TRBV18
size: .
CDR3: CASSPGRPTYNEQFF
DNA: TGTGCCAGCTCACCAGGCAGGCCTACCTACAATGAGCAGTTCTTC

J: TRBJ2-3
D: TRBD2
V: TRBV18
size: .
CDR3: CASSPLGLHTDTQYF
DNA: TGTGCCAGCTCACCACTGGGACTACACACAGATACGCAGTATTTT

J: TRBJ2-1
D: TRBD2
V: TRBV5-1
size: .
CDR3: CASSLTSGGNEQFF
DNA: TGCGCCAGCAGCTTGACTAGCGGGGGAAATGAGCAGTTCTTC

J: TRBJ1-5
D: .
V: TRBV6-5
size: .
CDR3: CASTPSRLNQPQHF
DNA: TGTGCCAGCACACCAAGTCGGCTGAATCAGCCCCAGCATTTT

J: TRBJ2-3
D: .
V: TRBV20-1
size: .
CDR3: CSASKDSQFDTQYF
DNA: TGCAGTGCTAGTAAAGACTCCCAGTTTGATACGCAGTATTTT

J: TRBJ2-4
D: .
V: TRBV10-1
size: .
CDR3: CASSESNGPFPNNIQYF
DNA: TGCGCCAGCAGTGAGTCAAACGGACCTTTCCCGAATAACATTCAGTACTTC

J: TRBJ2-2
D: .
V: TRBV9
size: .
CDR3: CASSVGSRGDAGELFF
DNA: TGTGCCAGCAGCGTAGGGTCCAGGGGGGACGCTGGGGAGCTGTTTTTT

J: TRBJ2-3
D: TRBD2
V: TRBV9
size: .
CDR3: CASSYGTSGGPTQYF
DNA: TGTGCCAGCAGCTACGGGACTAGCGGAGGTCCCACGCAGTATTTT

J: TRBJ1-2
D: .
V: TRBV30
size: .
CDR3: CAGSGQTLIYGYTF
DNA: TGTGCCGGCTCGGGACAAACCCTCATCTATGGCTACACCTTC

J: TRBJ2-3
D: TRBD1
V: TRBV11-1
size: .
CDR3: CASSSDREYTDTQYF
DNA: TGTGCCAGCAGCTCGGACAGGGAGTATACAGATACGCAGTATTTT

J: TRBJ2-6
D: TRBD1
V: TRBV9
size: .
CDR3: CASSVTTGVLSGANVLTF
DNA: TGTGCCAGCAGCGTTACAACAGGGGTTCTCTCTGGGGCCAACGTCCTGACTTTC

J: TRBJ1-1
D: .
V: TRBV7-9
size: .
CDR3: CASSFGQKNTEAFF
DNA: TGTGCCAGCAGCTTCGGACAGAAGAACACTGAAGCTTTCTTT

J: TRBJ2-5
D: .
V: TRBV20-1
size: .
CDR3: CSVSREETQYF
DNA: TGCAGTGTATCCAGGGAAGAGACCCAGTACTTC

J: TRBJ1-1
D: TRBD1
V: TRBV2
size: .
CDR3: CASRSRQGLTEAFF
DNA: TGTGCCAGCAGATCACGACAGGGGCTGACTGAAGCTTTCTTT

J: TRBJ2-5
D: TRBD1
V: TRBV5-5
size: .
CDR3: CASSRQGQETQYF
DNA: TGTGCCAGCAGCCGACAGGGCCAAGAGACCCAGTACTTC

J: TRBJ2-3
D: TRBD2
V: TRBV27
size: .
CDR3: CASSLFTAGGTDTQYF
DNA: TGTGCCAGCAGTTTATTTACTGCGGGAGGCACAGATACGCAGTATTTT

J: TRBJ1-2
D: .
V: TRBV15
size: once
CDR3: CATSRDASYGYTF
DNA: TGTGCCACCAGCAGAGACGCCAGCTATGGCTACACCTTC

J: TRBJ1-6
D: .
V: TRBV4-1
size: .
CDR3: CASSQDRVKSYNSPLHF
DNA: TGCGCCAGCAGCCAAGACAGGGTTAAATCCTATAATTCACCCCTCCACTTT

J: TRBJ1-1
D: .
V: TRBV10-3
size: .
CDR3: CAIKPGGLNTEAFF
DNA: TGTGCCATCAAGCCTGGGGGGTTGAACACTGAAGCTTTCTTT

J: TRBJ2-5
D: TRBD1
V: TRBV7-7
size: .
CDR3: CASSPGQGARGSETQYF
DNA: TGTGCCAGCAGCCCGGGACAGGGGGCCCGAGGGAGCGAGACCCAGTACTTC

J: TRBJ1-2
D: .
V: TRBV3-1/TRBV3-2
size: .
CDR3: CASSQVGVREGYTF
DNA: TGTGCCAGCAGCCAAGTAGGGGTAAGAGAAGGCTACACCTTC

J: TRBJ2-5
D: .
V: TRBV10-1
size: .
CDR3: CASSESPLGVQTQYF
DNA: TGCGCCAGCAGTGAGTCTCCCTTGGGGGTCCAGACCCAGTACTTC

J: TRBJ2-3
D: TRBD2
V: TRBV5-4
size: .
CDR3: CASSLPSGRDYTDTQYF
DNA: TGTGCCAGCAGCTTGCCCTCCGGGCGGGACTACACAGATACGCAGTATTTT

J: TRBJ2-1
D: TRBD2
V: TRBV4-1
size: few
CDR3: CASSQGRTILGTSSYNEQFF
DNA: TGCGCCAGCAGCCAAGGCAGGACCATCTTAGGGACTAGCTCCTACAATGAGCAGTTCTTC

J: TRBJ1-2
D: .
V: TRBV5-5
size: .
CDR3: CASSWDNYGYTF
DNA: TGTGCCAGCAGCTGGGACAACTATGGCTACACCTTC

J: TRBJ2-7
D: TRBD2
V: TRBV9
size: .
CDR3: CASSVTSGGADEQYF
DNA: TGTGCCAGCAGCGTAACAAGCGGGGGGGCCGACGAGCAGTACTTC

J: TRBJ2-3
D: .
V: TRBV25-1
size: .
CDR3: CASSPGTDTQYF
DNA: TGTGCCAGCAGTCCGGGCACAGATACGCAGTATTTT

J: TRBJ2-3
D: .
V: TRBV19
size: .
CDR3: CASTARGSGMGTDTQYF
DNA: TGTGCCAGTACCGCCCGGGGGTCGGGGATGGGCACAGATACGCAGTATTTT

J: TRBJ2-3
D: TRBD1
V: TRBV6-4
size: .
CDR3: CASSTDRVADTQYF
DNA: TGTGCCAGCAGCACGGACAGGGTGGCAGATACGCAGTATTTT

J: TRBJ2-3
D: .
V: TRBV6-1
size: .
CDR3: CASSDIGRDTQYF
DNA: TGTGCCAGCAGTGATATTGGGAGAGATACGCAGTATTTT

J: TRBJ2-7
D: .
V: TRBV11-2
size: .
CDR3: CASSQSSYEQYF
DNA: TGTGCCAGCAGCCAAAGCTCCTACGAGCAGTACTTC

J: TRBJ1-1
D: TRBD1
V: TRBV28
size: .
CDR3: CASSFWETGDTEAFF
DNA: TGTGCCAGCAGTTTTTGGGAGACAGGGGATACTGAAGCTTTCTTT

J: TRBJ2-7
D: .
V: TRBV24-1
size: .
CDR3: CATSRGGTMDRGARQYF
DNA: TGTGCCACCAGTCGTGGTGGGACGATGGATAGAGGCGCTCGGCAGTACTTC

J: TRBJ2-5
D: TRBD2
V: TRBV7-2
size: .
CDR3: CASSQGREETQYF
DNA: TGTGCCAGCAGCCAAGGGAGGGAAGAGACCCAGTACTTC

J: TRBJ2-2
D: TRBD2
V: TRBV20-1
size: .
CDR3: CSASGGGNTGELFF
DNA: TGCAGTGCTAGTGGCGGGGGGAACACCGGGGAGCTGTTTTTT

J: TRBJ2-6
D: .
V: TRBV27
size: once
CDR3: CASSSTPGHRSLGANVLTF
DNA: TGTGCCAGCAGTTCCACCCCGGGACACCGGAGCTTGGGGGCCAACGTCCTGACTTTC

J: TRBJ1-4
D: .
V: TRBV10-3
size: .
CDR3: CAISEGQAKEKLFF
DNA: TGTGCCATCAGTGAGGGCCAGGCAAAAGAAAAACTGTTTTTT

J: TRBJ2-7
D: .
V: TRBV9
size: .
CDR3: CASSVVGAEDEQYF
DNA: TGTGCCAGCAGCGTAGTGGGGGCGGAGGACGAGCAGTACTTC

J: TRBJ1-4
D: .
V: TRBV5-8
size: .
CDR3: CASSFARETNEKLFF
DNA: TGTGCCAGCAGCTTCGCGAGGGAAACTAATGAAAAACTGTTTTTT

J: TRBJ2-7
D: .
V: TRBV5-1
size: .
CDR3: CASSLSQGHSYEQYF
DNA: TGCGCCAGCAGCTTGTCACAGGGCCACTCCTACGAGCAGTACTTC

J: TRBJ2-5
D: TRBD1
V: TRBV6-2/TRBV6-3
size: once
CDR3: CASSLRQGETQYF
DNA: TGTGCCAGCAGCCTTCGACAGGGTGAGACCCAGTACTTC

J: TRBJ1-2
D: .
V: TRBV19
size: .
CDR3: CASSIQPYGYTF
DNA: TGTGCCAGTAGTATTCAGCCCTATGGCTACACCTTC

J: TRBJ2-1
D: .
V: TRBV5-1
size: .
CDR3: CASSLGAQSYNEQFF
DNA: TGCGCCAGCAGCTTAGGGGCGCAGTCTTACAATGAGCAGTTCTTC

J: TRBJ1-1
D: .
V: TRBV11-2
size: .
CDR3: CASRGWRAENTEAFF
DNA: TGTGCCAGCAGGGGGTGGAGGGCAGAGAACACTGAAGCTTTCTTT

J: TRBJ2-7
D: TRBD2
V: TRBV19
size: once
CDR3: CASSITWASGSYEQYF
DNA: TGTGCCAGTAGTATAACTTGGGCTAGCGGCTCCTACGAGCAGTACTTC

J: TRBJ1-6
D: .
V: TRBV5-4
size: once
CDR3: CASSPRIGSYSPLHF
DNA: TGTGCCAGCAGCCCCAGGATAGGATCGTATTCACCCCTCCACTTT

J: TRBJ2-7
D: TRBD1
V: TRBV19
size: once
CDR3: CASSIGTGRNEQYF
DNA: TGTGCCAGTAGTATTGGGACAGGTAGGAACGAGCAGTACTTC